A single sample gave rise to the 23 T cell receptor beta chains below, sequenced in a study of cytomegalovirus exposure and HLA in healthy donors. Using immunoSEQ multiplex PCR, the repertoire was profiled, and TCRdb retains in-frame clones only, with some absent. The profile shows some 170,000 clones, roughly 84% of them singletons. Sequenced input: PBMCs. These receptors were collected from a man in his thirties or forties in good health and CMV-seropositive.

V gene TRBV5-6 combines with J gene TRBJ1-5, with D perhaps TRBD1 (6 bases). The CDR3 sequence is 13 residues long. Germline CDR1 and CDR2: SGHDT and YYEEEE. Trimming left V 1 base short and J 6 bases short, with 8 bases between. CDR3 DNA: TGTGCCAGCAGCTTGCCAGGGGTTCAGCCCCAGCATTTT. It translates to CASSLPGVQPQHF.

The rearrangement joins TRBV28 to TRBJ1-1, with a weak D call TRBD1 (5 bases). The CDR3 totals 11 residues. Deletions cut 4 bases from V and 8 bases from J, with 8 bases between. CDR1 and CDR2 (germline): MDHEN, SYDVKM. The CDR3 sequence is CASSSRQEAFF. The CDR3, as DNA: TGTGCCAGCAGTTCCCGACAGGAAGCTTTCTTT.

This chain joins TRBV4-3 and TRBJ1-1, with 10 bases fitting TRBD1. This CDR3 has 17 amino acids. The germline gives CDR1 LGHNA, CDR2 YSLEER. V lost 1 base, J lost 5 bases, and 10 bases stayed unmatched. DNA for the CDR3: TGCGCCAGCAGCCAAGGGCCCCCGGGACAGGGGCAGACTGAAGCTTTCTTT. This translates into CASSQGPPGQGQTEAFF.

The rearrangement joins TRBV7-2 to TRBJ1-1; D may be TRBD1 (5 bases). The V gene's germline CDR1 is SGHTA and CDR2 FQGNSA. The CDR3 totals 14 residues. V lost 3 bases and J 1 base, leaving 9 bases between the germline ends. The CDR3: CASSFAGKNTEAFF. The CDR3 nucleotides are TGTGCCAGCAGCTTCGCAGGGAAGAACACTGAAGCTTTCTTT.

V is TRBV9 and J is TRBJ2-2; 10 bases are shared with TRBD2. This CDR3 region has 16 residues. V was pared by 4 bases and J by 7 bases, with 10 bases of the junction left unmatched. CDR1 SGDLS and CDR2 YYNGEE come from the germline V gene. As DNA, the CDR3 is TGTGCCAGCAGCTTAAGCGGGGGGGCACTTGGCGGGGAGCTGTTTTTT. Translating gives CASSLSGGALGGELFF.

The rearrangement links TRBV11-1 to TRBJ2-2; 9 nucleotides align to TRBD1. From germline, CDR1 is SGHAT and CDR2 FQDESV (reference sequence). CDR3 size: 14 residues. Trimming cost V 5 bases and J 5 bases; bases outside gene matches: 3. In DNA, the CDR3 is TGTGCCAGCAGCAAGGGACAGGGAACCGGGGAGCTGTTTTTT. Its protein product is CASSKGQGTGELFF.

This clone has just a few counts. The chain links TRBV28 to TRBJ2-2; TRBD1 aligns across 7 bases. With 6 bases clipped from V and 8 bases from J, the junction kept 12 bases outside the gene matches. The length of the CDR3 is 15 residues. Germline V gene sequence: CDR1 MDHEN, CDR2 SYDVKM. For the CDR3, the DNA is TGTGCCAGCAGCCCTGACAGGGTTCCAAGGGGGGAGCTGTTTTTT. Translating it yields CASSPDRVPRGELFF.

The chain employs TRBV28 and TRBJ1-2, with D tentatively TRBD1 (5 bases). The CDR3 runs 14 residues. Trimming cost V 6 bases and J 2 bases, with 13 bases left between them. Germline loops: CDR1 MDHEN, CDR2 SYDVKM. DNA of the CDR3: TGTGCCAGCAGCCTATTGCCAGGGAACTATGGCTACACCTTC. It translates to CASSLLPGNYGYTF.

The chain couples TRBV6-1 to TRBJ2-3, with D maybe TRBD1 (6 bases). Germline CDR1 MNHNS, CDR2 SASEGT. This CDR3 is 14 amino acids long. V lost 4 bases, J lost 2 bases, and 10 bases lay in between. The CDR3 loop is CASSVGGHTDTQYF. In DNA, the CDR3 is TGTGCCAGCAGTGTAGGGGGACACACAGATACGCAGTATTTT.

The rearrangement joins TRBV4-3 to TRBJ2-5; D remains ambiguous. Per the germline V gene, CDR1 is LGHNA and CDR2 is YSLEER. The CDR3 is made up of 13 amino acids. V was pared by 1 base and J by 0 bases, with 3 bases between. As DNA, the CDR3 is TGCGCCAGCAGCCAAGTCTACCAAGAGACCCAGTACTTC. Translation: CASSQVYQETQYF.

V and J are TRBV2 and TRBJ2-4; D may be TRBD2 (5 bases). The CDR3 spans 12 residues. V lost 1 base, J lost 9 bases, and 7 bases lay in between. CDR1 SNHLY and CDR2 FYNNEI come from the germline V gene. CDR3 nucleotide sequence: TGTGCCAGCAGTGAAGGGGAGAGCATTCAGTACTTC. Translation gives CASSEGESIQYF.

The J gene is TRBJ2-7, the V gene TRBV27, with 9 nucleotides matching TRBD1. The germline gives CDR1 MNHEY, CDR2 SMNVEV (reference sequence). Losses at the gene ends were 10 bases for V and 7 bases for J; bases not matched to a gene: 20. The CDR3 consists of 16 residues. The CDR3 DNA is TGTGCCACCTCATCTCTGCCGGGACAGGGCCGGGGGGAGCAGTACTTC. Amino acid sequence: CATSSLPGQGRGEQYF.

This clone was picked up a small number of times. The chain is built from TRBV14 and TRBJ1-2, with a weak D call TRBD1 (5 bases). CDR3 size: 15 residues. Germline values: CDR1 SGHDN, CDR2 FVKESK. Trimming shortened V by 0 bases and J by 3 bases, and 11 bases separated the two germline ends. Here the CDR3 reads CASSQDAGADYGYTF. The CDR3 bases are TGTGCCAGCAGCCAAGACGCTGGGGCAGACTATGGCTACACCTTC.

Worth noting for this clone: The sample holds other DNA sequences that translate to the same CDR3. The V call is TRBV9, the J call TRBJ2-3; 9 positions match TRBD2. Germline loops: CDR1 SGDLS, CDR2 YYNGEE. Losses at the gene ends were 2 bases for V and 3 bases for J; bases not matched to a gene: 4. The length of the CDR3 is 15 residues. The CDR3 region is CASSVGLAGTDTQYF. For the CDR3, the DNA is TGTGCCAGCAGCGTGGGACTAGCTGGGACAGATACGCAGTATTTT.

This clone is a singleton in its sample. The chain uses TRBV9 and TRBJ2-1; 7 nucleotides agree with TRBD2. Germline CDR1 is SGDLS and CDR2 is YYNGEE. Losses at the gene ends were 4 bases for V and 8 bases for J; bases not matched to a gene: 15. CDR3 length: 16 residues. The chain's CDR3 is CASSSGGTMVGDEQFF. The CDR3 DNA reads TGTGCCAGCAGCTCCGGGGGGACTATGGTGGGCGATGAGCAGTTCTTC.

This clone was detected only a few times. V and J are TRBV6-1 and TRBJ1-2; possibly TRBD1 for D (5 bases). CDR3 length: 13 amino acids. Deletions cut 0 bases from V and 8 bases from J, with 10 bases between. The V gene's germline CDR1 is MNHNS and CDR2 SASEGT. The CDR3 loop reads CASSEAGAGGYTF. As DNA, the CDR3 is TGTGCCAGCAGTGAAGCCGGGGCGGGAGGCTACACCTTC.

This chain uses TRBV7-7 with TRBJ2-5; 16 bases align to TRBD2. The CDR3 has 19 amino acids. With 5 bases clipped from V and 4 bases from J, the junction kept 13 bases outside the gene matches. Germline V gene sequence: CDR1 SSHAT, CDR2 FNYEAQ (reference sequence). The CDR3 spells CASSPQPGLAGGPGETQYF. The CDR3 DNA reads TGTGCCAGCAGCCCACAACCGGGACTAGCGGGGGGGCCGGGAGAGACCCAGTACTTC.

The J gene is TRBJ1-6, the V gene TRBV6-5; unclear D gene. The V end lost 0 bases, the J end lost 8 bases, and 8 bases lay between the germline ends. Looked up from germline, CDR1 is MNHEY and CDR2 is SVGAGI. This CDR3 has 14 residues. The CDR3 loop is CASSYSGDYSPLHF. DNA of the CDR3: TGTGCCAGCAGTTACTCTGGAGACTATTCACCCCTCCACTTT.

The V gene is TRBV9, the J gene TRBJ1-2; 8 nucleotides line up with TRBD1. Germline-derived CDR1 and CDR2 are SGDLS and YYNGEE. V dropped 4 bases and J dropped 6; count of bases not matched to a gene: 8. The length of the CDR3 is 14 residues. CDR3 in DNA: TGTGCCAGCAGCCCACTCGGACAGGGACATGGCTACACCTTC. The encoded protein is CASSPLGQGHGYTF.

The J gene is TRBJ2-4, the V gene TRBV28; D is possibly TRBD1 (8 bases). From germline, CDR1 is MDHEN and CDR2 SYDVKM. The V end lost 4 bases, the J end lost 8 bases, and 12 bases lay between the germline ends. This CDR3 is built from 13 residues. The CDR3 nucleotides are TGTGCCAGCAGTTGGACAGGGAGGGACATTCAGTACTTC. It yields the protein CASSWTGRDIQYF.

A remark on this clone: Other DNA sequences in the same sample also yield this CDR3. The genes are TRBV7-2 and TRBJ2-2; no reliable D call. The CDR3 covers 12 residues. Germline CDR1 SGHTA, CDR2 FQGNSA. Trimming shortened V by 5 bases and J by 3 bases, and 4 bases separated the two germline ends. CDR3 loop: CASSLYTGELFF. The CDR3 DNA follows: TGTGCCAGCAGCCTGTACACCGGGGAGCTGTTTTTT.

This chain links TRBV7-9 with TRBJ2-7; 15 positions agree with TRBD2. The germline CDR1 and CDR2 sequences are SEHNR and FQNEAQ (reference sequence). V lost 5 bases, J lost 6 bases, and 8 bases stayed unmatched. The CDR3 extends over 16 amino acids. The CDR3 region has the DNA TGTGCCAGCAGCCCAGGACTAGCGGGAGGGCCCTCCGAGCAGTACTTC. This translates into CASSPGLAGGPSEQYF.

The chain recombines TRBV6-1 with TRBJ2-7, with TRBD2 matching 8 bases. CDR3 length equals 14 residues. Germline V gene sequence: CDR1 MNHNS, CDR2 SASEGT. V gave up 4 bases and J gave up 3 bases; unmatched junction bases: 5. The CDR3 bases are TGTGCCAGCAGTGCCGCCGGGACTAGCTACGAGCAGTACTTC. It translates to CASSAAGTSYEQYF.